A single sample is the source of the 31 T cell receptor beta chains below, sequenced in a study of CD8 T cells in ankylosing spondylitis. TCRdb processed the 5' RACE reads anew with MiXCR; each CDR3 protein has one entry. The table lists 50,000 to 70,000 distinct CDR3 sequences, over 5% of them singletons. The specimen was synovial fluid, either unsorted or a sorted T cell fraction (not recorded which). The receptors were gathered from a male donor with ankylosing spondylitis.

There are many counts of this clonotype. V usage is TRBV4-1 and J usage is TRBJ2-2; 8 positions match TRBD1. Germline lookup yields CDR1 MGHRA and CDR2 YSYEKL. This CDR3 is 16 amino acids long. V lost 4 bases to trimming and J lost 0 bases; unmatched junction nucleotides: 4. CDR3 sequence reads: CASSLNRGANTGELFF. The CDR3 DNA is TGCGCCAGCAGCCTAAACAGGGGGGCGAACACCGGGGAGCTGTTTTTT.

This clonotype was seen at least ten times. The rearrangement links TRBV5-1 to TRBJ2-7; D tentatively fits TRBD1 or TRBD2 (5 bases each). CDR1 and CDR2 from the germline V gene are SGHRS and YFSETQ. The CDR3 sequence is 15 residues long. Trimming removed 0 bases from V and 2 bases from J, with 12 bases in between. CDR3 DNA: TGCGCCAGCAGCTTGGACGGGACGGTTGCCTACGAGCAGTACTTC. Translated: CASSLDGTVAYEQYF.

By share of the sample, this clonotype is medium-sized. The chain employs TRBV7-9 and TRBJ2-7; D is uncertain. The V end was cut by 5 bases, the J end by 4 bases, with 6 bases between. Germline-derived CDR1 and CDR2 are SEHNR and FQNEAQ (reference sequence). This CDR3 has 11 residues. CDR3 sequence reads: CASSPSYEQYF. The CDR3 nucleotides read TGTGCCAGCAGCCCCTCATACGAGCAGTACTTC. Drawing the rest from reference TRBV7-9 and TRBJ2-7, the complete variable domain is DTGVSQNPRHKITKRGQNVTFRCDPISEHNRLYWYRQTLGQGPEFLTYFQNEAQLEKSRLLSDRFSAERPKGSFSTLEIQRTEQGDSAMYLCASSPSYEQYFGPGTRLTVT.

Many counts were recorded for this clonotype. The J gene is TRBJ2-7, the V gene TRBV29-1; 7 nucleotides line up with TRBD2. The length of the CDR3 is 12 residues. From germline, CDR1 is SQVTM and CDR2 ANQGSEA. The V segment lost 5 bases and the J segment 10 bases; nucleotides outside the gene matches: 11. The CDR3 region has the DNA TGCAGCGTTTCGGGGGGTTCGAGGCCTCAGTACTTC. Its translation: CSVSGGSRPQYF.

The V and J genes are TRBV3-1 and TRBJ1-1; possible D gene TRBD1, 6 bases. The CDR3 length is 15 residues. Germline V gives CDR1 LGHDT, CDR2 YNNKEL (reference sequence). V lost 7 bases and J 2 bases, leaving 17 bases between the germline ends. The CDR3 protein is CASTQGRDYNTEAFF. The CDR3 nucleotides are TGTGCCAGCACCCAGGGGAGGGATTATAACACTGAAGCTTTCTTT.

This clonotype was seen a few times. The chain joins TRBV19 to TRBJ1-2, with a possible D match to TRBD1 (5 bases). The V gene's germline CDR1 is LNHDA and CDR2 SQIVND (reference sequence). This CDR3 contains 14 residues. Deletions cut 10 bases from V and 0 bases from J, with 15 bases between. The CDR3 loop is CATSGARANYGYTF. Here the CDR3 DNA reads TGTGCCACCTCCGGGGCCCGGGCTAACTATGGCTACACCTTC.

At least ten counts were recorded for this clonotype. The CDR3 spells CASSFFWGSYEQYF. The CDR3 nucleotides are TGTGCCAGCAGCTTTTTTTGGGGATCCTACGAGCAGTACTTC. The chain joins TRBV5-6 to TRBJ2-7; D gene uncertain. Germline V gene sequence: CDR1 SGHDT, CDR2 YYEEEE. The V end was cut by 2 bases, the J end by 1 base, with 10 bases between. The CDR3 is 14 residues long.

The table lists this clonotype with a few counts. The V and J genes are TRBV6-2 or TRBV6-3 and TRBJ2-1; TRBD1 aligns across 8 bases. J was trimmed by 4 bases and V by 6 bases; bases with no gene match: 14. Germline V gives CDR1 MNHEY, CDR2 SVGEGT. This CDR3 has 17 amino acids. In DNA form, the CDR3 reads TGTGCCAGCAGGACAGGGGACCCTACCCGACATTACAATGAGCAGTTCTTC. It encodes CASRTGDPTRHYNEQFF.

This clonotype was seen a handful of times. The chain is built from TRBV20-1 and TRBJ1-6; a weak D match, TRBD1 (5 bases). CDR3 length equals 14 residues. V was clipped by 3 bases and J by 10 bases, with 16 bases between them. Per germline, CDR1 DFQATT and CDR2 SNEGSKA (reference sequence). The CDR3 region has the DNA TGCAGTGCTAGCGGGGCTGTCAGTTCCTCACCCCTCCACTTT. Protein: CSASGAVSSSPLHF.

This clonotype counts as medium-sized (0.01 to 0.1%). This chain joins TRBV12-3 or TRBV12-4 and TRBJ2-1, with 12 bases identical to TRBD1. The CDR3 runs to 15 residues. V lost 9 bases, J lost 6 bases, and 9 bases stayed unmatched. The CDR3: CASSSGTGGFNEQFF. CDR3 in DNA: TGTGCCAGTTCATCAGGGACAGGGGGCTTCAATGAGCAGTTCTTC.

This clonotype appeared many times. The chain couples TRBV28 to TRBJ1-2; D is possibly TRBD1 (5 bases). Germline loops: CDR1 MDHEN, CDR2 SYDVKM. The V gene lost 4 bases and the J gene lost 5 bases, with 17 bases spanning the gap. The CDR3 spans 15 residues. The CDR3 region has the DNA TGTGCCAGCAGTTCCCCGTCCGGGACGGAATATGGCTACACCTTC. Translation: CASSSPSGTEYGYTF.

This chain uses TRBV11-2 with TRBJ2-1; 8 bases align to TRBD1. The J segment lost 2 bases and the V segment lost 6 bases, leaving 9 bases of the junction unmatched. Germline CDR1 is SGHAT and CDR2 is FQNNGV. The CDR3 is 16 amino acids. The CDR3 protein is CASRSAGTGAYNEQFF. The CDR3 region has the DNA TGTGCCAGCAGATCCGCCGGGACAGGCGCCTACAATGAGCAGTTCTTC.

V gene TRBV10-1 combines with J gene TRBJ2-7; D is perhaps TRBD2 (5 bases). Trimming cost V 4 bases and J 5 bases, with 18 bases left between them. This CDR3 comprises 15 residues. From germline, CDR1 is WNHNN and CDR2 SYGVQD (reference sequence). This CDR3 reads CASSASGGRSDEQYF. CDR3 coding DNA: TGCGCCAGCAGTGCGAGCGGAGGTCGATCCGACGAGCAGTACTTC.

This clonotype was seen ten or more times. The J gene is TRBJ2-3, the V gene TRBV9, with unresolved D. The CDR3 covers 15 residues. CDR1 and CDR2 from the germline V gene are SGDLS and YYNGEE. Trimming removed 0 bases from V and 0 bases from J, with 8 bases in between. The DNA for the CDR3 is TGTGCCAGCAGCGTAGGGTGGTATAGCACAGATACGCAGTATTTT. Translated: CASSVGWYSTDTQYF. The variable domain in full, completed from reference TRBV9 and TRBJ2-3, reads DSGVTQTPKHLITATGQRVTLRCSPRSGDLSVYWYQQSLDQGLQFLIQYYNGEERAKGNILERFSAQQFPDLHSELNLSSLELGDSALYFCASSVGWYSTDTQYFGPGTRLTVL.

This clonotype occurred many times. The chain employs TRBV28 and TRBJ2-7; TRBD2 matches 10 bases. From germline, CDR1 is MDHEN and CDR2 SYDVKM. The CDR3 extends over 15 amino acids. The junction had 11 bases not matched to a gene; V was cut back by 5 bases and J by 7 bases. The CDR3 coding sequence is TGTGCCAGCAGTGCCGCCGGGACTAGCGTACAGGAGCAGTACTTC. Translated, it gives CASSAAGTSVQEQYF.

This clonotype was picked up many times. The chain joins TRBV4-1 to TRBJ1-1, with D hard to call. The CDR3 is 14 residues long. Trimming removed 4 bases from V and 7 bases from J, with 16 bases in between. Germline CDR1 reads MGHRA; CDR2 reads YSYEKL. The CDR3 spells CASSLQRGWVEAFF. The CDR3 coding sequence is TGCGCCAGCAGCCTACAACGCGGGTGGGTTGAAGCTTTCTTT.

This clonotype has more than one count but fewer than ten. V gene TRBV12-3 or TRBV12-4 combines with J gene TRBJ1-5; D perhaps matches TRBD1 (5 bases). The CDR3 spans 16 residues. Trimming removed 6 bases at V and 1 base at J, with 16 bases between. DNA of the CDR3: TGTGCCAGCAGGACCTTTGGGGGAGTGAGCAATCAGCCCCAGCATTTT. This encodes CASRTFGGVSNQPQHF.

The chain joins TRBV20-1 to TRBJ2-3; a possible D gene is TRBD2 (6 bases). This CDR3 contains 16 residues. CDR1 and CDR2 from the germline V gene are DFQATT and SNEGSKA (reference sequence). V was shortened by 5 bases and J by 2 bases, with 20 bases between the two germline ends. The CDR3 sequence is CSAPSVGSGPTDTQYF. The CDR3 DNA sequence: TGCAGTGCTCCTTCGGTCGGGAGTGGACCCACAGATACGCAGTATTTT.

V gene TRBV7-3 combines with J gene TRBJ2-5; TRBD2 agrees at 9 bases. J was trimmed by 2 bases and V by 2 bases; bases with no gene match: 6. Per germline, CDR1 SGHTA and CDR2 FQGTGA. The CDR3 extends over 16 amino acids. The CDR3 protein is CASSLGISGGQETQYF. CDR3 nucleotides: TGTGCCAGCAGCTTAGGGATTAGCGGGGGACAAGAGACCCAGTACTTC.

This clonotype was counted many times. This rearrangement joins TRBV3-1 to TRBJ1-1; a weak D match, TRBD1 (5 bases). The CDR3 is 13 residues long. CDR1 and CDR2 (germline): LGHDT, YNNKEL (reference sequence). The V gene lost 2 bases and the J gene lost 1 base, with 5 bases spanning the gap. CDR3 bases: TGTGCCAGCAGCCAAACAGGGAACACTGAAGCTTTCTTT. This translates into CASSQTGNTEAFF.

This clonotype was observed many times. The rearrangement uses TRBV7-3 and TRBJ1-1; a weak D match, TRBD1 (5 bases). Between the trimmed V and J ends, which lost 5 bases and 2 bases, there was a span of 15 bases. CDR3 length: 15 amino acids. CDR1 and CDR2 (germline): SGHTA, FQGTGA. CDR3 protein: CASSLQGGGNTEAFF. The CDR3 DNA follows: TGTGCCAGCAGCCTCCAGGGCGGAGGTAACACTGAAGCTTTCTTT.

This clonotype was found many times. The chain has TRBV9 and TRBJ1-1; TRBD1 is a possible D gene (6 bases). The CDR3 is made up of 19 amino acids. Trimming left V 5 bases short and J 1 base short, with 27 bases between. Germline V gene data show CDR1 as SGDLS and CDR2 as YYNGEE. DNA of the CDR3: TGTGCCAGCAGGCCCGGGGCAGGGGCGAACTTGGGGAGGAACACTGAAGCTTTCTTT. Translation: CASRPGAGANLGRNTEAFF.

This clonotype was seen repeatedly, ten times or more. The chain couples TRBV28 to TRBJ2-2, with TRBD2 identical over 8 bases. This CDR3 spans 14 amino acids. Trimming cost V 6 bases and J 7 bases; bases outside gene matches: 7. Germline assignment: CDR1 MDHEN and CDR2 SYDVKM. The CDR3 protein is CASRIPGGDGELFF. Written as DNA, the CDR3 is TGTGCCAGCAGAATCCCGGGGGGGGACGGGGAGCTGTTTTTT.

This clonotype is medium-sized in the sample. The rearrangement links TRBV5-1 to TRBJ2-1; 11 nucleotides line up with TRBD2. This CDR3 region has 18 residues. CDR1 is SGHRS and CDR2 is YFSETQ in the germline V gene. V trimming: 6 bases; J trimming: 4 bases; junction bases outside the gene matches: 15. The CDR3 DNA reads TGCGCCAGCACCCAGACTAGCGGGGCCCAAAATCTATACAATGAGCAGTTCTTC. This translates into CASTQTSGAQNLYNEQFF.

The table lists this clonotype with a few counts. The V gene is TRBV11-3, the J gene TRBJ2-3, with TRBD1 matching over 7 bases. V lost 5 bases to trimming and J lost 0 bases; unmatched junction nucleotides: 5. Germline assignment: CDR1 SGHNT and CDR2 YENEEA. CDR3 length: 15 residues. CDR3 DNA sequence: TGTGCCAGCAGCCCTACAGGGGTAAGCACAGATACGCAGTATTTT. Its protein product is CASSPTGVSTDTQYF. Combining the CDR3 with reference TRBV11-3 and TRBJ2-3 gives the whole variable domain EAGVVQSPRYKIIEKKQPVAFWCNPISGHNTLYWYLQNLGQGPELLIRYENEEAVDDSQLPKDRFSAERLKGVDSTLKIQPAELGDSAVYLCASSPTGVSTDTQYFGPGTRLTVL.

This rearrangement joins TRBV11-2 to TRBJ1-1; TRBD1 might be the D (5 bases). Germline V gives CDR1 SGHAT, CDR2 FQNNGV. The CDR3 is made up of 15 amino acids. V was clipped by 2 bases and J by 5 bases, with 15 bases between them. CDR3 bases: TGTGCCAGCAGCTTATTTTCTGGGGGAATGACTGAAGCTTTCTTT. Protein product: CASSLFSGGMTEAFF.

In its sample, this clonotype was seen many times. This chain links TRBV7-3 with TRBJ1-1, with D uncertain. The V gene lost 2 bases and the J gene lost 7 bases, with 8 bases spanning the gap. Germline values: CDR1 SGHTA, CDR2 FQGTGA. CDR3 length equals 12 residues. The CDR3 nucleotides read TGTGCCAGCAGCTTATTATTGGTTGAAGCTTTCTTT. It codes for CASSLLLVEAFF.

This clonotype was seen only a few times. The DNA of the CDR3 is TGTGCCAGTAGTACCCAGCGGGGCGGGGATACGCAGTATTTT. Its translation: CASSTQRGGDTQYF. This rearrangement joins TRBV19 to TRBJ2-3; 7 bases line up with TRBD2. This CDR3 contains 14 residues. The germline gives CDR1 LNHDA, CDR2 SQIVND (reference sequence). Trimming took 4 bases from V and 6 from J; bases not matched to a gene: 7.

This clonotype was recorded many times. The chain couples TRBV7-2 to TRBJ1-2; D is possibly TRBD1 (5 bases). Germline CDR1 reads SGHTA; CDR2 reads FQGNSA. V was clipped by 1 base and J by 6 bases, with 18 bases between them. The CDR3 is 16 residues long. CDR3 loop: CASSLVSGTALHGYTF. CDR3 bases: TGTGCCAGCAGCTTAGTATCCGGGACGGCCTTACATGGCTACACCTTC. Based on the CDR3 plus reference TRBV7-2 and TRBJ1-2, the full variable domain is GAGVSQSPSNKVTEKGKDVELRCDPISGHTALYWYRQSLGQGLEFLIYFQGNSAPDKSGLPSDRFSAERTGGSVSTLTIQRTQQEDSAVYLCASSLVSGTALHGYTFGSGTRLTVV.

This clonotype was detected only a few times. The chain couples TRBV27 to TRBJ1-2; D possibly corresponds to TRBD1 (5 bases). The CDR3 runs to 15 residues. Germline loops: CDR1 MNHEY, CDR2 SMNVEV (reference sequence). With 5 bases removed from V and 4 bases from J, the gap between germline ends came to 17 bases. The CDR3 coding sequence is TGTGCCAGCAGTCTAAACCCGACAGTCTTCTATGGCTACACCTTC. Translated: CASSLNPTVFYGYTF.

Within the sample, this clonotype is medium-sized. The DNA of the CDR3 is TGCAGTGCCCGACTAGCGGGCGTCTCCTACGAGCAGTACTTC. Protein sequence: CSARLAGVSYEQYF. The chain uses TRBV20-1 and TRBJ2-7; 10 positions agree with TRBD2. The germline V gene has CDR1 DFQATT and CDR2 SNEGSKA (reference sequence). V lost 6 bases and J lost 0; bases outside the gene matches: 5. The CDR3 covers 14 residues.